The 14 T cell receptor beta chains in this list originate from one sample, sequenced in a study of blood T cell repertoires in COVID-19. Repertoires were generated with immunoSEQ multiplex PCR, while TCRdb's copy carries only in-frame clones and drops some. The sample lists 170,000 or so clones, about 75% occurring once. The sequenced sample consisted of peripheral blood. These receptors all come from a woman in her seventies with acute or convalescent COVID-19.

The chain recombines TRBV5-1 with TRBJ1-1; D possibly corresponds to TRBD1 (5 bases). The V end was cut by 2 bases, the J end by 6 bases, with 11 bases between. This CDR3 comprises 13 residues. Germline lookup yields CDR1 SGHRS and CDR2 YFSETQ. This CDR3 is CASSFSGQAEAFF. In nucleotides, the CDR3 is TGCGCCAGCAGCTTTTCAGGGCAGGCTGAAGCTTTCTTT.

The chain recombines TRBV4-2 with TRBJ2-7; tentatively, D is TRBD2 (5 bases). The CDR3 consists of 12 residues. Germline V CDR1 and CDR2: LGHNA, YNFKEQ. Trimming stripped 11 bases from V and 7 bases from J, with 18 bases between. The CDR3 here is CAGPGLPREQYF. CDR3 nucleotides: TGTGCCGGCCCTGGACTCCCGAGGGAGCAGTACTTC.

This chain joins TRBV10-1 and TRBJ1-1; the match to TRBD1 covers 7 bases. V was pared by 1 base and J by 4 bases, with 6 bases of the junction left unmatched. Germline lookup yields CDR1 WNHNN and CDR2 SYGVQD (reference sequence). This CDR3 contains 15 residues. The CDR3 region has the DNA TGCGCCAGCAGTGAGTGGGCAGGGGGAGGCACTGAAGCTTTCTTT. Translated: CASSEWAGGGTEAFF.

The V and J genes are TRBV7-9 and TRBJ1-4; the D is unclear. The V gene's germline CDR1 is SEHNR and CDR2 FQNEAQ (reference sequence). This CDR3 region has 16 residues. V dropped 1 base and J dropped 8 bases, with 17 bases sitting between them. The CDR3 spells CASSLEGVLGAEKLFF. CDR3 bases: TGTGCCAGCAGCTTAGAGGGCGTATTGGGAGCGGAAAAACTGTTTTTT.

This clone was counted a single time. The chain combines TRBV11-3 with TRBJ2-1; D unclear. CDR1 SGHNT and CDR2 YENEEA come from the germline V gene. The CDR3 runs to 13 residues. The germline V and J ends were trimmed by 8 bases and 2 bases, with 10 bases remaining between them. CDR3: CASGVSTYNEQFF. The CDR3 coding sequence is TGTGCCAGCGGAGTGTCTACCTACAATGAGCAGTTCTTC.

The CDR3 spells CASSARDNWGAGELFF. The CDR3 DNA sequence: TGTGCCAGCAGCGCACGGGACAATTGGGGTGCCGGGGAGCTGTTTTTT. The chain recombines TRBV9 with TRBJ2-2, with D perhaps matching TRBD1 (6 bases). V shed 3 bases and J shed 6 bases, with 18 bases lying between them. Per the germline V gene, CDR1 is SGDLS and CDR2 is YYNGEE. The CDR3 consists of 16 residues.

The V gene is TRBV30, the J gene TRBJ1-2; perhaps TRBD1 as D (5 bases). This CDR3 has 13 residues. Per the germline V gene, CDR1 is GTSNPN and CDR2 is SVGIG (reference sequence). V lost 4 bases and J 1 base, leaving 10 bases between the germline ends. The CDR3 DNA reads TGTGCCTGGACCCCGGGGGGTAACTATGGCTACACCTTC. Protein: CAWTPGGNYGYTF. Full variable domain (rest looked up from reference TRBV30 and TRBJ1-2): SQTIHQWPATLVQPVGSPLSLECTVEGTSNPNLYWYRQAAGRGLQLLFYSVGIGQISSEVPQNLSASRPQDRQFILSSKKLLLSDSGFYLCAWTPGGNYGYTFGSGTRLTVV.

This clone has at least ten counts. The DNA of the CDR3 is TGTGCCAGCCTAACTAGTTCTTCCTACAATGAGCAGTTCTTC. It yields the protein CASLTSSSYNEQFF. The chain carries TRBV2 and TRBJ2-1, with D maybe TRBD2 (5 bases). Germline loops: CDR1 SNHLY, CDR2 FYNNEI. There are 14 residues in the CDR3. Trimming removed 8 bases from V and 1 base from J, with 12 bases in between. Filled out from reference TRBV2 and TRBJ2-1, the complete variable domain reads EPEVTQTPSHQVTQMGQEVILRCVPISNHLYFYWYRQILGQKVEFLVSFYNNEISEKSEIFDDQFSVERPDGSNFTLKIRSTKLEDSAMYFCASLTSSSYNEQFFGPGTRLTVL.

This clone has only one observation. This is likely a read error, given that the CDR3 carries no conserved phenylalanine or tryptophan at its end. No DNA is shown, since the ends of the CDR3 on it are uncertain; the CDR3 is the one TCRdb lists. V gene TRBV6-4 combines with J gene TRBJ1-6; the table gives TRBD1 as D, unverified against the DNA. A total of 12 residues make up the CDR3, ends included. Germline V lookup: CDR1 MRHNA, CDR2 SNTAGT. The CDR3 region is CASSDSWTGLYV.

The chain links TRBV7-3 to TRBJ2-5, with D perhaps TRBD2 (6 bases). This CDR3 spans 14 amino acids. Germline assignment: CDR1 SGHTA and CDR2 FQGTGA. Trimming left V 1 base short and J 4 bases short, with 10 bases between. The CDR3 here is CASSLNGRGETQYF. DNA for the CDR3: TGTGCCAGCAGCTTAAACGGGCGGGGAGAGACCCAGTACTTC.

V and J are TRBV25-1 and TRBJ2-3, with D perhaps TRBD1 (6 bases). Germline-derived CDR1 and CDR2 are MGHDK and SYGVNS. Trimming removed 3 bases from V and 2 bases from J, with 12 bases in between. This CDR3 comprises 15 residues. CDR3 in amino acids: CASSEGAYTTDTQYF. As DNA, the CDR3 is TGTGCCAGCAGTGAGGGGGCTTATACCACAGATACGCAGTATTTT.

The CDR3 coding sequence is TGTGCCAGTAGTGGACAGGGTGGGGTCTACAATGAGCAGTTCTTC. Translation: CASSGQGGVYNEQFF. This rearrangement joins TRBV19 to TRBJ2-1; 8 bases line up with TRBD1. This CDR3 spans 15 amino acids. Germline CDR1 reads LNHDA; CDR2 reads SQIVND (reference sequence). V lost 5 bases to trimming and J lost 3 bases; unmatched junction nucleotides: 6.

This chain links TRBV19 with TRBJ2-2; 12 bases are shared with TRBD2. Germline V lookup: CDR1 LNHDA, CDR2 SQIVND (reference sequence). CDR3 length equals 19 residues. The V gene end was trimmed by 5 bases and the J gene end by 3 bases; junction bases not matched to a gene: 13. CDR3 sequence (DNA): TGTGCCAGTAGTGCCCTGACTAGCGGGAGAAGTGATGACACCGGGGAGCTGTTTTTT. It is translated as CASSALTSGRSDDTGELFF.

The rearrangement links TRBV5-1 to TRBJ1-1; D gene uncertain. Trimming took 0 bases from V and 0 from J, leaving 9 bases between them. This CDR3 spans 15 amino acids. Germline CDR1 SGHRS, CDR2 YFSETQ. The CDR3 reads CASSLGGLMNTEAFF. Written as DNA, the CDR3 is TGCGCCAGCAGCTTGGGTGGCCTGATGAACACTGAAGCTTTCTTT.